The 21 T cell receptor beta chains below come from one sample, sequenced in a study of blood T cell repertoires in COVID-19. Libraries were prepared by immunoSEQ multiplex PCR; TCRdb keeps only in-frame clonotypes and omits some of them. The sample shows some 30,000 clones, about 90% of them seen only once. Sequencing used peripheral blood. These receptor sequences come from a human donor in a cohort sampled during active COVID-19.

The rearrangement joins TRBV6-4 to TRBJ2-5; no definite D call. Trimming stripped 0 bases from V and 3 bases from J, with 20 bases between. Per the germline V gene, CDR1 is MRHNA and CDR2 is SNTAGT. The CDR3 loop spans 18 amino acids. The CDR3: CASSDSRGGAPEEETQYF. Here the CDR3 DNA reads TGTGCCAGCAGTGACTCGAGAGGCGGAGCCCCCGAGGAAGAGACCCAGTACTTC.

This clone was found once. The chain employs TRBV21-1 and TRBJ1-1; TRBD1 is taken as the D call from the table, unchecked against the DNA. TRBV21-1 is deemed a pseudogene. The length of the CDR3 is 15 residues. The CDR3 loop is CASSKKGRTGKEAFF. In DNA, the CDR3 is TGTGCCAGCAGCAAAAAAGGGAGGACAGGGAAGGAAGCTTTCTTT.

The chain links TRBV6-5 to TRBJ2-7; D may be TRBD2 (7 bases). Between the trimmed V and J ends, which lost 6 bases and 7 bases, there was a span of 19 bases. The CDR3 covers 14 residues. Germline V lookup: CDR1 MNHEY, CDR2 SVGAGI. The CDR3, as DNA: TGTGCCAGCAGCCAACACGGGGGGCCGAGGGAGCAGTACTTC. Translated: CASSQHGGPREQYF.

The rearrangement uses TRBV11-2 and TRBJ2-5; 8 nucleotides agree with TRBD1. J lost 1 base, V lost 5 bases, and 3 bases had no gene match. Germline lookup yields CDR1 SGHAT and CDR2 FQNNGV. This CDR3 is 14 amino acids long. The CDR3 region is CASSATGGQETQYF. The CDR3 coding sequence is TGTGCCAGCAGCGCCACAGGGGGCCAAGAGACCCAGTACTTC.

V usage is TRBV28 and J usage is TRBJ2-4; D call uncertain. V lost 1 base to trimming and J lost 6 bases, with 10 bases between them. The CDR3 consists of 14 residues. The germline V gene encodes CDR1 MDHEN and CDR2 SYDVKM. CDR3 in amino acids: CASSLSGGSNIQYF. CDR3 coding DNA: TGTGCCAGCAGTTTATCGGGTGGTTCAAACATTCAGTACTTC.

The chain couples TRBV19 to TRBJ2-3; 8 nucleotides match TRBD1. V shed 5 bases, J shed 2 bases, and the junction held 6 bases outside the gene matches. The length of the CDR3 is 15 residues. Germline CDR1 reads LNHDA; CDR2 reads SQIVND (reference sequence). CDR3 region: CASSSPGQATDTQYF. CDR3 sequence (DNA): TGTGCCAGTAGTTCCCCGGGACAGGCCACAGATACGCAGTATTTT.

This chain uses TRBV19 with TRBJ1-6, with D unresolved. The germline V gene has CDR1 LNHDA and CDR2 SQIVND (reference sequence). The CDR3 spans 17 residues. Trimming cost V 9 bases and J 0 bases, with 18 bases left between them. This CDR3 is CASRQAALSSYNSPLHF. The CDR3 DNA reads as TGTGCCAGCCGACAAGCGGCTCTAAGCTCCTATAATTCACCCCTCCACTTT.

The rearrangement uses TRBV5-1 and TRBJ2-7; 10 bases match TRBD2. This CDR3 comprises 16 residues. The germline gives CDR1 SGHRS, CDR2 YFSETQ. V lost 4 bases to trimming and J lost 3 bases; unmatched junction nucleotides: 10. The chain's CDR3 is CASSLTLAGLFYEQYF. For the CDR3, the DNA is TGCGCCAGCAGCCTAACACTAGCGGGGCTATTCTACGAGCAGTACTTC.

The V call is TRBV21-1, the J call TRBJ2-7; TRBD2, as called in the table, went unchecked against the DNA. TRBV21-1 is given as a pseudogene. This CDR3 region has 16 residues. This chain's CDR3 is CASSKLEGRVGYEQYF. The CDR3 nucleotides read TGTGCCAGCAGCAAATTGGAGGGGCGCGTGGGATACGAGCAGTACTTC.

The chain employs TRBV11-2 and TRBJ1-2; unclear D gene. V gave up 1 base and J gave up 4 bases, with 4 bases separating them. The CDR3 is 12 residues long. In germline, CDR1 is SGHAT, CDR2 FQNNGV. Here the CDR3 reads CASSLGPYGYTF. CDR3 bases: TGTGCCAGCAGCTTAGGGCCCTATGGCTACACCTTC.

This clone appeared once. The CDR3 DNA follows: TGTGCCAGCAGGCCTGACAGGGGGTATAATTCACCCCTCCACTTT. This translates into CASRPDRGYNSPLHF. The chain carries TRBV11-2 and TRBJ1-6, with 9 bases that match TRBD1. V was clipped by 6 bases and J by 4 bases; unmatched bases: 4. The V gene's germline CDR1 is SGHAT and CDR2 FQNNGV. CDR3 length: 15 amino acids. Using reference TRBV11-2 and TRBJ1-6 for the parts outside the CDR3, the full variable domain is EAGVAQSPRYKIIEKRQSVAFWCNPISGHATLYWYQQILGQGPKLLIQFQNNGVVDDSQLPKDRFSAERLKGVDSTLKIQPAKLEDSAVYLCASRPDRGYNSPLHFGNGTRLTVT.

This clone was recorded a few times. CDR3 region: CASSLSRGGGLSYEQYF. The DNA of the CDR3 is TGTGCCAGCAGTTTATCCCGAGGCGGGGGCCTCTCCTACGAGCAGTACTTC. The rearrangement uses TRBV27 and TRBJ2-7; D is perhaps TRBD2 (7 bases). Germline lookup yields CDR1 MNHEY and CDR2 SMNVEV (reference sequence). The CDR3 extends over 17 amino acids. Trimming left V 0 bases short and J 0 bases short, with 15 bases between.

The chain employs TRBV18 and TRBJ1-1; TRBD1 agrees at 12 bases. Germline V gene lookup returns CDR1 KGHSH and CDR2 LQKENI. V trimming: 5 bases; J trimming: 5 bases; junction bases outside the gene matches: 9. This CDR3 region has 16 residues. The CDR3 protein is CASSSPGTGGLTEAFF. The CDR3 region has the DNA TGTGCCAGCTCATCTCCCGGGACAGGGGGCTTAACTGAAGCTTTCTTT.

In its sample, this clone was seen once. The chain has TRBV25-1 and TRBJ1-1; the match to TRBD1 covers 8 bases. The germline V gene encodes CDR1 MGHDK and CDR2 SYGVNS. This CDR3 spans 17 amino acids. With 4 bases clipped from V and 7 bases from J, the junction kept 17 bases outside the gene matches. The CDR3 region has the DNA TGTGCCAGCAGTGTTTCCCCTGGGCAGGGGGCGTTGGGTGAAGCTTTCTTT. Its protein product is CASSVSPGQGALGEAFF.

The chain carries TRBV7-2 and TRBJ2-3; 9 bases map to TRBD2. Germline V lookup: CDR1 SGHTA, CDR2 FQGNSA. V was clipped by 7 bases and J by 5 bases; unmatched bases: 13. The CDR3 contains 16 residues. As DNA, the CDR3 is TGTGCCAGCACCGCGGGGGGGCCAAGTTTGGGAGATACGCAGTATTTT. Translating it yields CASTAGGPSLGDTQYF.

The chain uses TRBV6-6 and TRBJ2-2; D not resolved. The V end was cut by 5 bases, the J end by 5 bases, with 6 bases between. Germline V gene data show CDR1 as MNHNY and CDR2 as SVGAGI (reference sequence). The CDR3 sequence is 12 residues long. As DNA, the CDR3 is TGTGCCAGCAGTCCGGTAACCGGGGAGCTGTTTTTT. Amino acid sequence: CASSPVTGELFF.

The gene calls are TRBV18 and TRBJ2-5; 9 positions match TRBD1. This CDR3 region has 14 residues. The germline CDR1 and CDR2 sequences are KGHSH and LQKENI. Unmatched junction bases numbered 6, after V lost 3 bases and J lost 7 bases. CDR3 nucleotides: TGTGCCAGCTCACCGCGGGACAGGGCGGGGACCCAGTACTTC. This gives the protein CASSPRDRAGTQYF.

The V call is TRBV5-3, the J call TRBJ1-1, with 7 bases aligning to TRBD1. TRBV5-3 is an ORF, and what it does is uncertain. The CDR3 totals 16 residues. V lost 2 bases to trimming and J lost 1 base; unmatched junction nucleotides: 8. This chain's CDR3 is CARSFTGEIWNTEAFF. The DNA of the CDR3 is TGTGCCAGAAGCTTCACAGGGGAAATTTGGAACACTGAAGCTTTCTTT.

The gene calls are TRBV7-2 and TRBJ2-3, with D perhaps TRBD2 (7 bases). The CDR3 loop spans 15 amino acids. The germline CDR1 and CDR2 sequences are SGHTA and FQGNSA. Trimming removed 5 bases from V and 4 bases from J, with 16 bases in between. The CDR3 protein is CASSKLRGGPDTQYF. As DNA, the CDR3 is TGTGCCAGCAGCAAACTGAGGGGGGGCCCAGATACGCAGTATTTT.

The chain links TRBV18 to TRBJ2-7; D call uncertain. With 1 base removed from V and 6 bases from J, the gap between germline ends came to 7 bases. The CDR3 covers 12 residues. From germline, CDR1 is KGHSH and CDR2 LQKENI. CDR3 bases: TGTGCCAGCTCACCACTAACAGCCGAGCAGTACTTC. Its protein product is CASSPLTAEQYF.

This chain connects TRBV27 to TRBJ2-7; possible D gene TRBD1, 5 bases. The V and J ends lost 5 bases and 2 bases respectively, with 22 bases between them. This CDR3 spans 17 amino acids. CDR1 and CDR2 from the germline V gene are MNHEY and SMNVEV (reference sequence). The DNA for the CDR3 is TGTGCCAGCAGTCCCAGGCCAGGGCTAAGTGGGACCTACGAGCAGTACTTC. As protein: CASSPRPGLSGTYEQYF.